Each of the 3 T cell receptor beta chains below was sequenced from the same sample in a study of blood T cell repertoires in COVID-19 (TCRdb year 2020). The method behind the library was the immunoSEQ multiplex PCR assay. In TCRdb, the immuneACCESS table is reduced to in-frame sequences with V and J assigned. These tables do not hold every clone; where another copy was compared, an unresolved V gene accounts for under half, and the others remain unexplained. This sample lists under 250,000 clones; around four fifths were detected once. The leading ten clones occupy roughly 2.8% of the sample. Input material: peripheral blood. These TCRs come from a man aged 45-65 years with active or convalescent COVID-19.

Only one count was recorded for this clone. CDR3 sequence (DNA): TGTGCCAGTAGCAAAACAACTAGCAATCAGCCCCAGCATTTT. The encoded protein is CASSKTTSNQPQHF. This chain uses TRBV19 with TRBJ1-5; the D is unclear. V was trimmed by 6 bases and J by 0 bases, leaving 9 bases between them. This CDR3 is built from 14 residues. Germline CDR1 is LNHDA and CDR2 is SQIVND (reference sequence).

The J gene is TRBJ1-2, the V gene TRBV11-2; possibly TRBD1 for D (6 bases). The CDR3 is 13 amino acids. With 5 bases removed from V and 6 bases from J, the gap between germline ends came to 13 bases. Germline-derived CDR1 and CDR2 are SGHAT and FQNNGV. In DNA, the CDR3 is TGTGCCAGCAGCCACCAGGGGACCCATGGCTACACCTTC. It codes for CASSHQGTHGYTF.

This clone was recorded a few times. One junction end does not reproduce the germline sequence, and a read error may be involved. The V call is TRBV7-7, the J call TRBJ2-3; 11 nucleotides agree with TRBD2. The germline V gene has CDR1 SSHAT and CDR2 FNYEAQ (reference sequence). The CDR3 runs to 14 residues. CDR3 nucleotide sequence: TGTGCTAGCAGTTATAGCGGGGGGGCTAGTACGCAGTATTTT. It specifies CASSYSGGASTQYF. Based on the CDR3 plus reference TRBV7-7 and TRBJ2-3, the full variable domain is GAGVSQSPRYKVTKRGQDVTLRCDPISSHATLYWYQQALGQGPEFLTYFNYEAQPDKSGLPSDRFSAERPEGSISTLTIQRTEQRDSAMYRCASSYSGGASTQYFGPGTRLTVL.